The 7 T cell receptor beta chains given below trace back to one sample, sequenced in a study of T-cell memory formation after mild COVID-19. Each CDR3 protein is one row after TCRdb ran MiXCR on the 5' RACE reads. The table includes around 370,000 distinct CDR3 sequences, roughly 21% detected once. Sequenced material: PBMCs or a T cell subset sorted from them (not recorded which). These receptors were collected from an adult woman who had mild COVID-19 (a few samples of this study predate the infection). Cell type and time point are not known.

The chain couples TRBV7-6 to TRBJ2-7; the match to TRBD1 covers 9 bases. CDR3 length equals 15 residues. J lost 4 bases, V lost 0 bases, and 4 bases had no gene match. The germline V gene has CDR1 SGHVS and CDR2 FNYEAQ. The CDR3 sequence: CASSLAGTGPYEQYF. The CDR3 coding sequence is TGTGCCAGCAGCTTAGCGGGGACAGGGCCTTACGAGCAGTACTTC.

The V gene is TRBV20-1, the J gene TRBJ1-2; no clear D. V dropped 4 bases and J dropped 4 bases, with 13 bases sitting between them. The CDR3 totals 13 residues. From germline, CDR1 is DFQATT and CDR2 SNEGSKA (reference sequence). CDR3 sequence: CSANSPPPYGYTF. CDR3 sequence (DNA): TGCAGTGCTAACAGTCCCCCCCCCTATGGCTACACCTTC.

The chain combines TRBV7-6 with TRBJ1-5; D is uncertain. The CDR3 runs to 15 residues. Trimming removed 0 bases from V and 5 bases from J, with 11 bases in between. The germline V gene has CDR1 SGHVS and CDR2 FNYEAQ. The CDR3 coding sequence is TGTGCCAGCAGCTTAGCGTTCGGGTACGATCAGCCCCAGCATTTT. This codes for CASSLAFGYDQPQHF.

This clonotype was seen a few times. The genes are TRBV6-5 and TRBJ1-1, with unresolved D. CDR3 length equals 13 residues. The germline CDR1 and CDR2 sequences are MNHEY and SVGAGI. Trimming cost V 10 bases and J 4 bases, with 16 bases left between them. CDR3 in DNA: TGTGCCACCGCATCGCGGGCCCCCACTGAAGCTTTCTTT. Protein sequence: CATASRAPTEAFF.

This clonotype was counted many times. This chain links TRBV7-3 with TRBJ2-4; 9 bases align to TRBD1. The CDR3 sequence is 16 residues long. Germline V gene sequence: CDR1 SGHTA, CDR2 FQGTGA. V lost 5 bases and J lost 3; bases outside the gene matches: 8. The CDR3: CASSATGGGGKNIQYF. CDR3 coding DNA: TGTGCCAGCAGCGCGACAGGGGGAGGGGGCAAAAACATTCAGTACTTC.

This clonotype was recorded at least ten times. The chain has TRBV7-8 and TRBJ1-2; TRBD1 might be the D (5 bases). This CDR3 is built from 13 residues. Germline V gene data show CDR1 as SGHVS and CDR2 as FQNEAQ. With 7 bases removed from V and 0 bases from J, the gap between germline ends came to 9 bases. The CDR3 coding sequence is TGTGCCAGCATGGGACTAACTAACTATGGCTACACCTTC. It is translated as CASMGLTNYGYTF.

This clonotype came up a few times. The rearrangement uses TRBV6-1 and TRBJ2-7; the match to TRBD1 covers 7 bases. There are 14 residues in the CDR3. Looked up from germline, CDR1 is MNHNS and CDR2 is SASEGT. V trimming: 1 base; J trimming: 5 bases; junction bases outside the gene matches: 5. This CDR3 is CASSEDRGLHEQYF. The CDR3 bases are TGTGCCAGCAGTGAAGACAGGGGCCTTCACGAGCAGTACTTC.